The rows below give T cell receptor beta chains drawn from one sample of a study of T-cell reconstitution after alpha-beta-depleted transplantation in children. TCRdb redid the calling of the PCR reads with MiXCR, one entry per CDR3 protein. Seen here are about 610,000 distinct CDR3 sequences, about 10% observed once, and the top ten hold roughly 3.9%. Sequenced material: PBMCs from the stem cell graft donor, taken from the stem cell graft. Receptors were obtained from a human donor who donated a stem cell graft to a child with acute myeloid leukemia. The CDR3 runs from the conserved cysteine through the conserved F or W. D genes are given only for firm matches. Expanded clones are given a class, and other clones once, few, many or no size at all.

>TRBJ2-1|TRBD2|TRBV5-1|few
CASSLDSGRVIEQFF
TGCGCCAGCAGCTTGGATAGCGGGAGGGTCATAGAGCAGTTCTTC
>TRBJ2-3|TRBD2|TRBV2|NA
CASSTGLADTQYF
TGTGCCAGCAGTACTGGACTAGCGGATACGCAGTATTTT
>TRBJ2-7|NA|TRBV29-1|NA
CSVAVSPRAGEQYF
TGCAGCGTTGCTGTCTCACCTAGGGCAGGAGAGCAGTACTTC
>TRBJ2-1|TRBD2|TRBV20-1|NA
CSARGAWTSGSVNEQFF
TGCAGTGCTAGGGGGGCCTGGACTAGCGGGAGTGTCAATGAGCAGTTCTTC
>TRBJ1-1|TRBD1|TRBV13|NA
CASSWDRGAFF
TGTGCCAGCAGCTGGGACAGGGGGGCTTTCTTT
>TRBJ2-7|TRBD2|TRBV27|few
CASSFGTSGSNEQYF
TGTGCCAGCAGTTTTGGGACTAGCGGGAGCAACGAGCAGTACTTC
>TRBJ2-5|NA|TRBV28|few
CASSLTGTPETQYF
TGTGCCAGCAGTCTAACCGGGACGCCGGAGACCCAGTACTTC
>TRBJ2-3|NA|TRBV11-2|NA
CASSLVFSASRGITDTQYF
TGTGCCAGCAGCTTAGTTTTCAGTGCTTCCCGCGGGATCACAGATACGCAGTATTTT
>TRBJ2-3|TRBD2|TRBV28|many
CASSPRDYTDTQYF
TGTGCCAGCAGTCCGCGGGACTACACAGATACGCAGTATTTT
>TRBJ2-2|TRBD2|TRBV20-1|NA
CSARGREVVGELFF
TGCAGTGCTAGAGGGCGGGAGGTCGTCGGGGAGCTGTTTTTT
>TRBJ2-1|NA|TRBV12-3/TRBV12-4|few
CASSSAAGTANDNEQFF
TGTGCCAGCAGCTCCGCTGCCGGGACTGCAAATGACAATGAGCAGTTCTTC
>TRBJ2-7|NA|TRBV7-8|NA
CASSLLRTDPYEQYF
TGTGCCAGCAGCTTACTCCGGACAGACCCCTACGAGCAGTACTTC
>TRBJ2-1|NA|TRBV3-1|many
CASSQDPGSRAYNEQFF
TGTGCCAGCAGCCAAGATCCGGGATCCCGGGCCTACAATGAGCAGTTCTTC
>TRBJ1-2|NA|TRBV12-3/TRBV12-4|few
CASSLAGDYTF
TGTGCCAGCAGTTTAGCGGGGGACTACACCTTC
>TRBJ2-1|NA|TRBV3-1|many
CASSPFDGGEQFF
TGTGCCAGCAGCCCCTTCGACGGGGGTGAGCAGTTCTTC
>TRBJ2-5|TRBD1|TRBV12-3/TRBV12-4|few
CASSSGRKTGGEETQYF
TGTGCCAGCAGTTCAGGGAGGAAGACAGGGGGCGAAGAGACCCAGTACTTC
>TRBJ2-1|NA|TRBV12-3/TRBV12-4|many
CASSQNKEQFF
TGTGCCAGCAGTCAGAATAAGGAGCAGTTCTTC
>TRBJ1-4|NA|TRBV5-1|few
CASSLTSGFNEKLFF
TGCGCCAGCAGCTTGACTTCTGGGTTTAATGAAAAACTGTTTTTT
>TRBJ2-7|TRBD2|TRBV7-2|few
CASSLEREHEQYF
TGTGCCAGCAGCCTCGAGCGGGAGCACGAGCAGTACTTC
>TRBJ2-3|NA|TRBV20-1|many
CSARSDTDTQYF
TGCAGTGCTAGGTCCGACACAGATACGCAGTATTTT
>TRBJ1-1|TRBD1|TRBV29-1|NA
CSVKQGGGGTEAFF
TGCAGCGTTAAACAGGGGGGGGGAGGCACTGAAGCTTTCTTT
>TRBJ2-2|NA|TRBV11-2|many
CASSFHTGELFF
TGTGCCAGCAGCTTCCACACCGGGGAGCTGTTTTTT